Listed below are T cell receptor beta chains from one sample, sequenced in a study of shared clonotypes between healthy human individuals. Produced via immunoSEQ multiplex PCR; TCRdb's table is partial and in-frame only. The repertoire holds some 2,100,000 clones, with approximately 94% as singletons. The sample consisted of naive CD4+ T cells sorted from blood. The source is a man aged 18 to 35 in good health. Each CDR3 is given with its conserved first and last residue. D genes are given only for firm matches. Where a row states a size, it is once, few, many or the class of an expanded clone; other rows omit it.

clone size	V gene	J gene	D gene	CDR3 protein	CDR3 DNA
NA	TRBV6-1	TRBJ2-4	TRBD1	CASDRGQAKNIQYF	TGTGCCAGCGACAGGGGGCAGGCCAAAAACATTCAGTACTTC
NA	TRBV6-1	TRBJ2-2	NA	CASSEVRQNTGELFF	TGTGCCAGCAGTGAAGTACGCCAGAACACCGGGGAGCTGTTTTTT
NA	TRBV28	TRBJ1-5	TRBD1	CASSADRGLGNQPQHF	TGTGCCAGCAGTGCAGACAGGGGGCTTGGCAATCAGCCCCAGCATTTT
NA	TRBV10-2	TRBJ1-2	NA	CASSEGYGYTF	TGCGCCAGCAGTGAGGGCTATGGCTACACCTTC
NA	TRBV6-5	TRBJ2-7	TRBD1	CASSYAAGGPYEQYF	TGTGCCAGCAGTTACGCCGCAGGGGGCCCCTACGAGCAGTACTTC
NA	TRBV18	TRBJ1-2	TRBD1	CASSTGQSNYGYTF	TGTGCCAGCTCAACGGGACAGTCTAACTATGGCTACACCTTC
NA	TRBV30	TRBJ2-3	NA	CAWSGEGADTQYF	TGTGCCTGGAGTGGGGAGGGGGCAGATACGCAGTATTTT
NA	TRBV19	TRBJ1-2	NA	CASSLSGYGYTF	TGTGCCAGTAGTCTCTCGGGCTATGGCTACACCTTC
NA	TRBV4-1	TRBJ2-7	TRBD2	CASSQTGLAANEQYF	TGCGCCAGCAGCCAAACGGGACTAGCGGCCAACGAGCAGTACTTC
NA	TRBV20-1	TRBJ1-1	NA	CSAFRGTEAFF	TGCAGTGCCTTTCGGGGCACTGAAGCTTTCTTT
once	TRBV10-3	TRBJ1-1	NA	CATGTGNTEAFF	TGTGCCACCGGGACGGGGAACACTGAAGCTTTCTTT
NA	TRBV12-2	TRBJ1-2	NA	CASRPARERSNYGYTF	TGTGCAAGTCGCCCCGCCAGGGAGAGAAGTAACTATGGCTACACCTTC
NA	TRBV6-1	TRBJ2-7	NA	CASSEAGYGNYEQYF	TGTGCCAGCAGTGAAGCGGGGTATGGGAACTACGAGCAGTACTTC
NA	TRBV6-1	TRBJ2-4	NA	CASNRISGGDIQYF	TGTGCCAGCAATCGAATTTCAGGGGGGGACATTCAGTACTTC
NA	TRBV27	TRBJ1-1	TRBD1	CASSPGQKNTEAFF	TGTGCCAGCAGTCCGGGACAGAAGAACACTGAAGCTTTCTTT
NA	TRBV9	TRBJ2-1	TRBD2	CASSFLAGFSNEQFF	TGTGCCAGCAGCTTCCTAGCGGGATTCAGCAATGAGCAGTTCTTC
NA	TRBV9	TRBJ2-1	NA	CASSVGDHNEQFF	TGTGCCAGCAGCGTTGGGGACCACAATGAGCAGTTCTTC
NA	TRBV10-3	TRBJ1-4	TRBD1	CAISGDRDNEKLFF	TGTGCCATCAGTGGGGACAGGGATAATGAAAAACTGTTTTTT
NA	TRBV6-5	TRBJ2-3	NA	CASRPLASLTDTQYF	TGTGCCAGCAGACCTCTAGCGAGCCTCACAGATACGCAGTATTTT
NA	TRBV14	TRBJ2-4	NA	CASSQSDGTRDIQYF	TGTGCCAGCAGCCAAAGTGATGGTACAAGGGACATTCAGTACTTC
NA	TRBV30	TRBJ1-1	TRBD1	CAWSRTGGFWEAFF	TGTGCCTGGAGCCGGACAGGGGGCTTTTGGGAAGCTTTCTTT
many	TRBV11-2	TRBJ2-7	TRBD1	CASSSRGQGSGEQYF	TGTGCCAGCAGCTCCCGGGGACAGGGGAGTGGGGAGCAGTACTTC
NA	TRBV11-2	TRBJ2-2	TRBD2	CASSSLAGGPLGELFF	TGTGCCAGCAGCTCACTAGCGGGGGGCCCTCTCGGGGAGCTGTTTTTT
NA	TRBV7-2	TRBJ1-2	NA	CASSLRQGPYGYTF	TGTGCCAGCAGCTTAAGGCAAGGGCCCTATGGCTACACCTTC